The 6 T cell receptor beta chains listed next were all sequenced from one sample in a study of beta chain features in type 1 diabetes. These receptors' antigens are unknown. Every isolated RNA sample was fully reverse transcribed, so sequencing captured expressed TCRB transcripts. Generated by immunoSEQ multiplex PCR, the TCRdb table keeps only in-frame clones and is missing some. The sample comprises some 330,000 clones, around 12% of which are singletons, and over 0.008% rests with the top ten. Whole-study findings and limits: Shortening of TCRB CDR3s, moderate but significant, appeared in all four CD4+ subsets of Type 1 diabetes patients.

Sequenced input: naive CD4+ T cells from blood. All receptors derive from a woman aged 18-30 years with type 1 diabetes.

This clone has only a few counts. Other DNA variants within this sample encode the same CDR3. The chain recombines TRBV5-1 with TRBJ2-1; 8 nucleotides align to TRBD2. This CDR3 is 15 amino acids long. Germline CDR1 is SGHRS and CDR2 is YFSETQ. The V segment lost 0 bases and the J segment 1 base; nucleotides outside the gene matches: 0. In DNA, the CDR3 is TGCGCCAGCAGCTTGGGCGGGGGGTCCTACAATGAGCAGTTCTTC. It encodes CASSLGGGSYNEQFF.

The chain couples TRBV9 to TRBJ2-7; 8 bases line up with TRBD1. Losses at the gene ends were 3 bases for V and 3 bases for J; bases not matched to a gene: 2. The germline CDR1 and CDR2 sequences are SGDLS and YYNGEE. This CDR3 has 13 residues. The CDR3 region has the DNA TGTGCCAGCAGCGACGACAGGGGCTACGAGCAGTACTTC. Translation: CASSDDRGYEQYF.

The chain uses TRBV9 and TRBJ2-3; 11 nucleotides line up with TRBD2. The CDR3 is 16 residues long. Germline V gene data show CDR1 as SGDLS and CDR2 as YYNGEE. V shed 0 bases and J 3 bases; nucleotides not matched to a gene: 3. The CDR3 region is CASSVDSGRGTDTQYF. CDR3 DNA sequence: TGTGCCAGCAGCGTAGATAGCGGGAGGGGAACAGATACGCAGTATTTT.

There are a few counts of this clone. This rearrangement joins TRBV4-1 to TRBJ2-7; D gene ambiguous. This CDR3 comprises 14 residues. Trimming removed 1 base at V and 2 bases at J, with 9 bases between. The germline V gene encodes CDR1 MGHRA and CDR2 YSYEKL. CDR3 bases: TGCGCCAGCAGCCAAGGTGACAAGACCTACGAGCAGTACTTC. The encoded protein is CASSQGDKTYEQYF.

J is TRBJ2-7 and V is TRBV25-1; 8 positions agree with TRBD1. Germline-derived CDR1 and CDR2 are MGHDK and SYGVNS. With 6 bases clipped from V and 3 bases from J, the junction kept 7 bases outside the gene matches. The CDR3 runs to 14 residues. For the CDR3, the DNA is TGTGCCAGCAGACACGGACAGGGTCGCTACGAGCAGTACTTC. Residues: CASRHGQGRYEQYF.

In this sample, this clone turned up a few times. V and J are TRBV7-2 and TRBJ2-7; 7 nucleotides agree with TRBD1. This CDR3 has 18 amino acids. The junction had 16 bases not matched to a gene; V was cut back by 5 bases and J by 0 bases. Germline CDR1 reads SGHTA; CDR2 reads FQGNSA. CDR3 DNA: TGTGCCAGCAGCCGGACAGGAGCGAGTATTGGGAGCTCCTACGAGCAGTACTTC. This sequence encodes CASSRTGASIGSSYEQYF.